A single sample gave rise to the 4 T cell receptor beta chains below, sequenced in a study of cytomegalovirus exposure and HLA in healthy donors. PCR used 60 Vbeta primers and 13 Jbeta primers. Method: immunoSEQ multiplex PCR; TCRdb's copy keeps in-frame clones and lacks some. The table shows roughly 130,000 clones, with less than 85% occurring only once. The sample comprised PBMCs. These receptors came from a young man in good health and CMV-seropositive.

This clone has only a few counts. This chain joins TRBV19 and TRBJ2-7; 10 bases line up with TRBD1. V trimming: 5 bases; J trimming: 6 bases; junction bases outside the gene matches: 1. This CDR3 is 12 amino acids long. In germline, CDR1 is LNHDA, CDR2 SQIVND (reference sequence). The CDR3 nucleotides are TGTGCCAGTAGTCGGACAGGGGGCGAGCAGTACTTC. Protein sequence: CASSRTGGEQYF.

The chain employs TRBV7-6 and TRBJ2-5; 15 positions agree with TRBD2. The CDR3 consists of 19 residues. Germline values: CDR1 SGHVS, CDR2 FNYEAQ. V gave up 0 bases and J gave up 2 bases; unmatched junction bases: 7. The CDR3 is CASSLAPGLAGGQQETQYF. The DNA of the CDR3 is TGTGCCAGCAGCTTAGCGCCGGGACTAGCGGGGGGACAACAAGAGACCCAGTACTTC.

The chain uses TRBV6-6 and TRBJ1-5; 12 positions match TRBD1. The CDR3 totals 15 residues. Trimming cost V 11 bases and J 0 bases; bases outside gene matches: 5. Germline V lookup: CDR1 MNHNY, CDR2 SVGAGI (reference sequence). The CDR3 coding sequence is TGTGCCGGGGGGACAGGGGGCGGTAGCAATCAGCCCCAGCATTTT. Residues: CAGGTGGGSNQPQHF.

The chain uses TRBV2 and TRBJ1-5, with TRBD1 matching over 8 bases. The junction had 5 bases not matched to a gene; V was cut back by 1 base and J by 6 bases. The germline V gene has CDR1 SNHLY and CDR2 FYNNEI. The CDR3 is 15 residues long. CDR3 bases: TGTGCCAGCAGTGAAGAGGGGACAGGTTTTCAGCCCCAGCATTTT. It translates to CASSEEGTGFQPQHF.